A single T cell receptor (beta chain) is shown here with its context. This receptor's antigen is unknown. Base qualities were left out, and no much larger clone turns up one base away. The library was generated by the immunoSEQ multiplex PCR assay. TCRdb took this table from immuneACCESS and kept in-frame rearrangements with V and J called. Such tables lack part of the clones; where checked against another copy, unresolved V genes explain under half of the gap, and the rest is unexplained. The sample table holds 150,000 to 200,000 clones, of which about 90% were seen once. Around 13% of the sample is held by the ten biggest clonotypes. CDR1 and CDR2 were assigned from the germline V gene (reference sequence) as LNHDA and SQIVND. Counted from cysteine to phenylalanine, this CDR3 has 15 amino acids. Solely the CDR3 DNA is kept, with 45 bases framed from the first base. V gives up 5 bases and J gives up 2 bases, and the segment between their germline ends measures 13 bases.

The entry originates in a study of control samples from healthy donors and cancer patients (dated by TCRdb to about 2020). The specimen sequenced was blood. The origin of this receptor is a young man in good health. The chain employs TRBV19 and TRBJ1-5, with no reliable assignment of the D segment. DNA sequence: TGTGCCAGTAGTGTTCCAAGGCAAGGCAATCAGCCCCAGCATTTT. Its translation reads: CASSVPRQGNQPQHF.